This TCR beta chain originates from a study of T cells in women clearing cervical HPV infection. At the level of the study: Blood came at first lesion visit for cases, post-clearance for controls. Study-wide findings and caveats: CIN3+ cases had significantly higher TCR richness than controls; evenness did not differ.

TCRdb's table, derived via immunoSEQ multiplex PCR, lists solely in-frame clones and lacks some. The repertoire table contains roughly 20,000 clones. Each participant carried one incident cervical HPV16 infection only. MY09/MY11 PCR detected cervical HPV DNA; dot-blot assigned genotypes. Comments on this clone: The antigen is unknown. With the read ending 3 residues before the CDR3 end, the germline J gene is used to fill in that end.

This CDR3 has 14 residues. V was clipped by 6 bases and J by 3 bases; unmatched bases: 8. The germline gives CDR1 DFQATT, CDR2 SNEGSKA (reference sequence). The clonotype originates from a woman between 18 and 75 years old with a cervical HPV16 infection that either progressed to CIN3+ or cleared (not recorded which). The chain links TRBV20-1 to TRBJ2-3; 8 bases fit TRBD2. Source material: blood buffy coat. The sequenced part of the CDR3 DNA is TGCAGTGCCGAGTCTAGCGGGTTTACAGATACG. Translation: CSAESSGFTDT. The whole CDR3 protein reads CSAESSGFTDTQYF.